Presented here are 25 T cell receptor beta chains from one specimen sequenced in a study of STAT3 mutations in large granular lymphocyte leukemia. Study findings and constraints: At least one immunodominant TCR beta clonotype appeared in every T-cell large granular lymphocyte leukemia patient.

Clones were read by immunoSEQ multiplex PCR, and TCRdb kept only the in-frame ones, dropping some. The data show some 10,000 clones, with around 49% seen just once and about 8.1% held by the top ten. Their cognate antigens are unknown. The sequenced material came from peripheral blood mononuclear cells. The source of these receptors is a boy aged 5-17 years with T-cell large granular lymphocyte leukemia. Some clones in this sample may be carry-over from other donors' samples.

The chain has TRBV5-1 and TRBJ2-7, with 7 bases identical to TRBD2. V lost 4 bases to trimming and J lost 5 bases; unmatched junction nucleotides: 12. This CDR3 spans 15 amino acids. Germline CDR1 is SGHRS and CDR2 is YFSETQ. The CDR3 reads CASSGAGTIFHEQYF. The CDR3 nucleotides read TGCGCCAGCAGCGGGGCCGGGACTATCTTCCACGAGCAGTACTTC. The full variable domain, rest sourced from reference TRBV5-1 and TRBJ2-7, is KAGVTQTPRYLIKTRGQQVTLSCSPISGHRSVSWYQQTPGQGLQFLFEYFSETQRNKGNFPGRFSGRQFSNSRSEMNVSTLELGDSALYLCASSGAGTIFHEQYFGPGTRLTVT.

There are a few counts of this clone. V is TRBV5-6 and J is TRBJ2-7, with TRBD2 as a possible D gene (7 bases). This CDR3 is built from 13 residues. Trimming cost V 7 bases and J 1 base, with 12 bases left between them. In germline, CDR1 is SGHDT, CDR2 YYEEEE. The CDR3 region has the DNA TGTGCCAGCGCGAGGGGGGGATCCTACGAGCAGTACTTC. Residues: CASARGGSYEQYF.

The J gene is TRBJ2-3, the V gene TRBV5-1; the D is unclear. The CDR3 runs 16 residues. Germline CDR1 is SGHRS and CDR2 is YFSETQ. V dropped 0 bases and J dropped 1 base, with 12 bases sitting between them. The chain's CDR3 is CASSLGSTRRTDTQYF. Written as DNA, the CDR3 is TGCGCCAGCAGCTTGGGGTCTACCAGACGCACAGATACGCAGTATTTT.

This chain links TRBV28 with TRBJ2-7; possible D gene TRBD2, 6 bases. The CDR3 spans 12 residues. CDR1 is MDHEN and CDR2 is SYDVKM in the germline V gene. V was cut by 1 base and J by 6 bases, with 7 bases left in between. The CDR3 here is CASSLSGGEQYF. CDR3 sequence (DNA): TGTGCCAGCAGTTTATCCGGGGGCGAGCAGTACTTC.

V is TRBV28 and J is TRBJ1-6; D not certain. Germline V gene sequence: CDR1 MDHEN, CDR2 SYDVKM. There are 15 residues in the CDR3. Trimming removed 8 bases at V and 9 bases at J, with 20 bases between. This CDR3 reads CASQKPLRRSSPLHF. CDR3 coding DNA: TGTGCCAGCCAAAAACCTTTGAGGAGGAGTTCACCCCTCCACTTT.

The V gene is TRBV5-1, the J gene TRBJ2-3; 11 positions agree with TRBD2. V was pared by 6 bases and J by 0 bases, with 3 bases of the junction left unmatched. The CDR3 runs 15 residues. From germline, CDR1 is SGHRS and CDR2 YFSETQ. CDR3 in amino acids: CASNGLAGSTDTQYF. CDR3 bases: TGCGCCAGCAACGGACTAGCGGGTAGCACAGATACGCAGTATTTT.

This clone was observed a few times. This chain connects TRBV7-9 to TRBJ2-3; 10 bases map to TRBD2. V lost 3 bases, J lost 2 bases, and 2 bases stayed unmatched. Germline assignment: CDR1 SEHNR and CDR2 FQNEAQ (reference sequence). The length of the CDR3 is 15 residues. The DNA of the CDR3 is TGTGCCAGCAGCTTCCTAGCGGGGGACACAGATACGCAGTATTTT. This translates into CASSFLAGDTDTQYF.

This chain uses TRBV30 with TRBJ1-2; possible D gene TRBD1, 6 bases. The germline V and J ends were trimmed by 6 bases and 6 bases, with 14 bases remaining between them. Germline lookup yields CDR1 GTSNPN and CDR2 SVGIG (reference sequence). This CDR3 spans 12 amino acids. CDR3 DNA: TGTGCCTGCCGATGGGGGCATGATGGCTACACCTTC. It specifies CACRWGHDGYTF.

This chain uses TRBV29-1 with TRBJ2-7; TRBD2 is a possible D gene (5 bases). The CDR3 length is 14 residues. The V end was cut by 4 bases, the J end by 0 bases, with 13 bases between. CDR1 and CDR2 (germline): SQVTM, ANQGSEA. CDR3 region: CSVVYAAGSYEQYF. CDR3 sequence (DNA): TGCAGCGTTGTTTATGCTGCGGGCTCCTACGAGCAGTACTTC.

This chain connects TRBV7-9 to TRBJ1-1; D gene uncertain. The V gene's germline CDR1 is SEHNR and CDR2 FQNEAQ (reference sequence). The ends were cut back, 8 bases at V and 0 bases at J, with 4 bases in the middle. The CDR3 covers 11 residues. CDR3 DNA sequence: TGTGCCAGCGACATGAACACTGAAGCTTTCTTT. Translation: CASDMNTEAFF.

The rearrangement uses TRBV7-9 and TRBJ2-5, with 9 bases lining up with TRBD1. Per germline, CDR1 SEHNR and CDR2 FQNEAQ (reference sequence). The ends lost 4 bases at V and 5 bases at J; junction bases unmatched: 8. This CDR3 region has 15 residues. This CDR3 is CASSSGTGFGETQYF. The CDR3 DNA reads TGTGCCAGCAGCTCCGGGACAGGGTTCGGGGAGACCCAGTACTTC.

The chain is built from TRBV5-1 and TRBJ2-3; 7 positions agree with TRBD2. Germline lookup yields CDR1 SGHRS and CDR2 YFSETQ. V shed 2 bases, J shed 4 bases, and the junction held 10 bases outside the gene matches. The CDR3 totals 16 residues. CDR3 nucleotides: TGCGCCAGCAGCTTCCTTGGGCGGGAGAGCGCAGATACGCAGTATTTT. Protein: CASSFLGRESADTQYF.

The chain carries TRBV7-9 and TRBJ2-1; D uncertain. The length of the CDR3 is 12 residues. V lost 0 bases and J lost 12, with 9 bases in between. The germline V gene has CDR1 SEHNR and CDR2 FQNEAQ (reference sequence). The DNA of the CDR3 is TGTGCCAGCAGCTTAGCGCTGGCCGGGCAGTTCTTC. It is translated as CASSLALAGQFF. Looking up the rest from reference TRBV7-9 and TRBJ2-1 gives the full variable domain: DTGVSQNPRHKITKRGQNVTFRCDPISEHNRLYWYRQTLGQGPEFLTYFQNEAQLEKSRLLSDRFSAERPKGSFSTLEIQRTEQGDSAMYLCASSLALAGQFFGPGTRLTVL.

The chain couples TRBV5-1 to TRBJ1-1; D is uncertain. This CDR3 contains 14 residues. Trimming stripped 2 bases from V and 2 bases from J, with 10 bases between. Germline lookup yields CDR1 SGHRS and CDR2 YFSETQ. CDR3 nucleotide sequence: TGCGCCAGCAGCTTAAGTGTGTTTAACACTGAAGCTTTCTTT. Translation: CASSLSVFNTEAFF.

The table lists this clone with a few counts. The chain has TRBV5-1 and TRBJ2-7, with 7 bases lining up with TRBD1. The junction had 6 bases not matched to a gene; V was cut back by 4 bases and J by 2 bases. The germline gives CDR1 SGHRS, CDR2 YFSETQ. This CDR3 contains 14 residues. CDR3 region: CASSILTGPYEQYF. CDR3 nucleotides: TGCGCCAGCAGCATCCTGACAGGGCCCTACGAGCAGTACTTC.

The chain is built from TRBV9 and TRBJ1-3; D uncertain. V was shortened by 8 bases and J by 3 bases, with 9 bases between the two germline ends. The CDR3 sequence is 12 residues long. The germline gives CDR1 SGDLS, CDR2 YYNGEE. The CDR3 spells CASGTLGNTIYF. CDR3 bases: TGTGCCAGTGGAACACTTGGAAACACCATATATTTT.

The J gene is TRBJ2-7, the V gene TRBV6-5, with D perhaps matching TRBD1 or TRBD2 (5 bases each). The CDR3 loop spans 14 amino acids. The V gene's germline CDR1 is MNHEY and CDR2 SVGAGI. Trimming cost V 2 bases and J 3 bases, with 11 bases left between them. The CDR3 sequence: CASSYGPGSYEQYF. CDR3 DNA: TGTGCCAGCAGTTACGGTCCAGGGAGCTACGAGCAGTACTTC.

The chain employs TRBV7-2 and TRBJ1-2; D perhaps matches TRBD1 (6 bases). Between the trimmed V and J ends, which lost 5 bases and 2 bases, there was a span of 12 bases. The CDR3 length is 14 residues. Germline CDR1 and CDR2: SGHTA and FQGNSA. The CDR3 protein is CASSPLQGNYGYTF. DNA for the CDR3: TGTGCCAGCAGCCCCCTCCAGGGGAACTATGGCTACACCTTC. The variable domain in full, completed from reference TRBV7-2 and TRBJ1-2, reads GAGVSQSPSNKVTEKGKDVELRCDPISGHTALYWYRQSLGQGLEFLIYFQGNSAPDKSGLPSDRFSAERTGGSVSTLTIQRTQQEDSAVYLCASSPLQGNYGYTFGSGTRLTVV.

The chain carries TRBV18 and TRBJ2-7; D is possibly TRBD1 (5 bases). V was shortened by 0 bases and J by 1 base, with 10 bases between the two germline ends. The CDR3 loop spans 15 amino acids. CDR1 KGHSH and CDR2 LQKENI come from the germline V gene. CDR3 region: CASSPPQGRSYEQYF. The CDR3 nucleotides read TGTGCCAGCTCACCACCGCAGGGTCGATCCTACGAGCAGTACTTC.

The gene calls are TRBV27 and TRBJ1-5, with D hard to call. Trimming cost V 3 bases and J 3 bases, with 9 bases left between them. Germline V gives CDR1 MNHEY, CDR2 SMNVEV (reference sequence). This CDR3 is built from 14 residues. CDR3 DNA: TGTGCCAGCAGTTTCTCCTCGCTCAATCAGCCCCAGCATTTT. Translation: CASSFSSLNQPQHF.

The chain links TRBV28 to TRBJ1-5, with a weak D call TRBD1 (6 bases). CDR3 size: 12 residues. Looked up from germline, CDR1 is MDHEN and CDR2 is SYDVKM. V gave up 5 bases and J gave up 5 bases, with 7 bases separating them. In DNA form, the CDR3 reads TGTGCCAGCAGTGGGGGCCATCAGCCCCAGCATTTT. The encoded protein is CASSGGHQPQHF.

CDR3 sequence reads: CASSEEGLSEQYF. The CDR3 DNA reads as TGTGCCAGCAGTGAGGAGGGGCTATCCGAGCAGTACTTC. The V gene is TRBV25-1, the J gene TRBJ2-7; D perhaps matches TRBD2 (6 bases). V lost 3 bases and J 6 bases, leaving 12 bases between the germline ends. The CDR3 has 13 amino acids. CDR1 is MGHDK, CDR2 SYGVNS, per germline.

This clone appeared a few times. The chain couples TRBV5-1 to TRBJ1-1; D unresolved. Trimming shortened V by 0 bases and J by 7 bases, and 10 bases separated the two germline ends. This CDR3 comprises 13 residues. Germline CDR1 SGHRS, CDR2 YFSETQ. Here the CDR3 reads CASSLVRGIEAFF. CDR3 DNA: TGCGCCAGCAGCTTGGTCCGTGGGATTGAAGCTTTCTTT.

The gene calls are TRBV30 and TRBJ2-7, with D possibly matching TRBD1 (5 bases). The CDR3 sequence is 14 residues long. Trimming removed 4 bases at V and 3 bases at J, with 16 bases between. Germline V gene data show CDR1 as GTSNPN and CDR2 as SVGIG (reference sequence). The CDR3 DNA follows: TGTGCCTGGAACAGATTACAGGCCGACTACGAGCAGTACTTC. As protein: CAWNRLQADYEQYF. Complete variable domain (other parts from reference TRBV30 and TRBJ2-7): SQTIHQWPATLVQPVGSPLSLECTVEGTSNPNLYWYRQAAGRGLQLLFYSVGIGQISSEVPQNLSASRPQDRQFILSSKKLLLSDSGFYLCAWNRLQADYEQYFGPGTRLTVT.

The chain combines TRBV5-6 with TRBJ1-6; 7 bases are a match to TRBD1. Germline CDR1 reads SGHDT; CDR2 reads YYEEEE. The CDR3 is made up of 15 amino acids. The junction had 8 bases not matched to a gene; V was cut back by 3 bases and J by 8 bases. The CDR3 DNA reads as TGTGCCAGCAGCTCTTGGACAGGTCCCTATTCACCCCTCCACTTT. Encoded protein: CASSSWTGPYSPLHF. The full variable domain, completed using reference TRBV5-6 and TRBJ1-6, is DAGVTQSPTHLIKTRGQQVTLRCSPKSGHDTVSWYQQALGQGPQFIFQYYEEEERQRGNFPDRFSGHQFPNYSSELNVNALLLGDSALYLCASSSWTGPYSPLHFGNGTRLTVT.